One and the same sample provided the 11 T cell receptor beta chains below, sequenced in a study of TIL therapy for anti-PD-1-resistant metastatic lung cancer. The libraries were made with immunoSEQ v3. Generated by immunoSEQ multiplex PCR, the TCRdb table keeps only in-frame clones and is missing some. The sample records about 59,000 clones, roughly 70% being singletons. Time point here: pre-treatment sample, taken before nivolumab and TIL therapy. The sample in question was blood, obtained at baseline. All receptors come from a person between 30 and 79 years old with non-small cell lung cancer.

The chain is built from TRBV7-2 and TRBJ1-2; D is unresolved. Germline V gene lookup returns CDR1 SGHTA and CDR2 FQGNSA. This CDR3 has 13 amino acids. Trimming took off 1 base at V and 4 bases at J, with 7 bases between the two ends. The CDR3 here is CASSLGSVYGYTF. The CDR3 DNA follows: TGTGCCAGCAGCTTAGGTTCGGTCTATGGCTACACCTTC.

The V call is TRBV5-1, the J call TRBJ2-7; 10 nucleotides align to TRBD2. The germline CDR1 and CDR2 sequences are SGHRS and YFSETQ. The CDR3 length is 19 residues. After removal of 0 bases from V and 0 bases from J, the junction contained 12 bases not matched to a gene. The CDR3 loop is CASSLASPTSGQYSYEQYF. As DNA, the CDR3 is TGCGCCAGCAGCTTGGCCTCACCGACTAGCGGGCAATACTCCTACGAGCAGTACTTC.

The chain joins TRBV7-6 to TRBJ2-1; 15 nucleotides match TRBD2. The CDR3 extends over 16 amino acids. From germline, CDR1 is SGHVS and CDR2 FNYEAQ. V lost 5 bases, J lost 9 bases, and 8 bases stayed unmatched. CDR3 DNA sequence: TGTGCCAGCAGCCAAGGACTAGCGGGAGGGTCCGGTGAGCAGTTCTTC. Encoded protein: CASSQGLAGGSGEQFF.

The CDR3 reads CASSSTPTGGFTQYF. For the CDR3, the DNA is TGTGCCAGCAGTTCCACTCCTACGGGGGGGTTTACCCAGTACTTC. The chain combines TRBV28 with TRBJ2-5; the match to TRBD2 covers 8 bases. The CDR3 is 15 amino acids. CDR1 and CDR2 from the germline V gene are MDHEN and SYDVKM. V trimming: 4 bases; J trimming: 8 bases; junction bases outside the gene matches: 12.

The rearrangement links TRBV14 to TRBJ2-5; D gene unclear. CDR3 size: 15 residues. CDR1 and CDR2 (germline): SGHDN, FVKESK. Deletions cut 4 bases from V and 5 bases from J, with 17 bases between. The CDR3 DNA sequence: TGTGCCAGCAGCCCTAGTAACGGGCGGTGGGAGACCCAGTACTTC. Translating it yields CASSPSNGRWETQYF.

The chain employs TRBV7-9 and TRBJ2-5; tentative D call: TRBD1 (6 bases). Germline CDR1 is SEHNR and CDR2 is FQNEAQ (reference sequence). This CDR3 region has 15 residues. V was trimmed by 5 bases and J by 5 bases, leaving 18 bases between them. CDR3 sequence: CASSPAKGVMETQYF. CDR3 DNA sequence: TGTGCCAGCAGCCCGGCAAAGGGGGTGATGGAGACCCAGTACTTC.

As concerns this clone: This sequence may be a read error, since a much larger clone differs from it by one base. The chain recombines TRBV7-2 with TRBJ2-7; no clear D. The CDR3 length is 11 residues. Trimming took off 3 bases at V and 3 bases at J, with 3 bases between the two ends. Germline lookup yields CDR1 SGHTA and CDR2 FQGNSA. CDR3 bases: TGTGCCAGCAGCTTCCTCTACGAGCAGTACTTC. It is translated as CASSFLYEQYF.

The chain joins TRBV5-5 to TRBJ1-2; 7 nucleotides match TRBD1. This CDR3 region has 16 residues. Unmatched junction bases numbered 14, after V lost 4 bases and J lost 5 bases. The germline V gene has CDR1 SGHKS and CDR2 YYEKEE (reference sequence). The CDR3: CASSPLSGGTEYGYTF. In DNA, the CDR3 is TGTGCCAGCAGCCCCCTGTCTGGAGGGACAGAATATGGCTACACCTTC.

The genes are TRBV21-1 and TRBJ2-5; TRBD2 was called by the table and not checked on the DNA. TRBV21-1 is given as a pseudogene. CDR3 length: 19 amino acids. DNA of the CDR3: TGTGCCAGCAGCAATTTTGTCCTAGCGGGGGGGCTTCGTGGAGAGACCCAGTACTTC. Protein sequence: CASSNFVLAGGLRGETQYF.

The V call is TRBV30, the J call TRBJ2-5; 9 bases agree with TRBD2. The V gene end was trimmed by 5 bases and the J gene end by 10 bases; junction bases not matched to a gene: 5. This CDR3 has 11 residues. CDR1 is GTSNPN, CDR2 SVGIG, per germline (reference sequence). The CDR3 reads CAWASGMLQYF. The DNA for the CDR3 is TGTGCCTGGGCTAGCGGGATGCTCCAGTACTTC.

This chain links TRBV7-9 with TRBJ2-7, with 10 bases identical to TRBD2. This CDR3 region has 15 residues. CDR1 and CDR2 (germline): SEHNR, FQNEAQ (reference sequence). The V gene end was trimmed by 2 bases and the J gene end by 0 bases; junction bases not matched to a gene: 1. The chain's CDR3 is CASSLSGGASYEQYF. As DNA, the CDR3 is TGTGCCAGCAGCTTAAGCGGGGGGGCCTCCTACGAGCAGTACTTC. Combining the CDR3 with reference TRBV7-9 and TRBJ2-7 gives the whole variable domain DTGVSQNPRHKITKRGQNVTFRCDPISEHNRLYWYRQTLGQGPEFLTYFQNEAQLEKSRLLSDRFSAERPKGSFSTLEIQRTEQGDSAMYLCASSLSGGASYEQYFGPGTRLTVT.